This TCR beta chain was retrieved from a study of T-cell memory formation after mild COVID-19. V lost 4 bases, J lost 1 base, and 12 bases lay in between. The CDR3 contains 15 residues. MiXCR, run by TCRdb on the 5' RACE reads, gives a single entry per CDR3 protein. The sample holds 300,000 to 400,000 distinct CDR3 sequences; 21% are singletons and the top ten take approximately 12%. This sequence was found in an adult woman who had mild COVID-19 (a few samples of this study predate the infection). Cell type and time point are not known. The rearrangement uses TRBV12-3 or TRBV12-4 and TRBJ2-3; D perhaps matches TRBD2 (5 bases). What was sequenced was PBMCs or a T cell subset sorted from them (not recorded which). The CDR3 loop reads CASSSPAVRTDTQYF. CDR3 nucleotide sequence: TGTGCCAGCAGTTCCCCAGCGGTACGCACAGATACGCAGTATTTT.